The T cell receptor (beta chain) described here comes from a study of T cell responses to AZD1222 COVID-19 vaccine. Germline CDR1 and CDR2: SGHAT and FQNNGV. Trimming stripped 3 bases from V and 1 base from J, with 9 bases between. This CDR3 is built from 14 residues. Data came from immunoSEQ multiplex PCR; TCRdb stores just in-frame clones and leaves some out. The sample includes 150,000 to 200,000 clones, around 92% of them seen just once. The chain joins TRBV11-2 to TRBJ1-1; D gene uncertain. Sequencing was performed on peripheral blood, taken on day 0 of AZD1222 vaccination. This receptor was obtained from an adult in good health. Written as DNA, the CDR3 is TGTGCCAGCAGCTTTGTACCGAGGAACACTGAAGCTTTCTTT. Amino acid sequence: CASSFVPRNTEAFF.